Listed below are T cell receptor beta chains from one sample, sequenced in a study of control samples from healthy donors and cancer patients. The protocol was immunoSEQ multiplex PCR, while the TCRdb copy is restricted to in-frame clones and leaves out a portion. This table holds some 170,000 clones, approximately 94% found once. The sequenced sample consisted of PBMCs. Receptor source: a man in his 60s with colorectal cancer. Both conserved end residues are part of each CDR3. Fields, in order: D gene, V gene, CDR3 protein. The D gene is left open where the match is weak.

D: NA
V: TRBV3-1/TRBV3-2
CDR3: CASSQGRDGQVGYTF

D: NA
V: TRBV12-3/TRBV12-4
CDR3: CASTRDSTYEQYF

D: TRBD1
V: TRBV19
CDR3: CASSRQGAKNIQYF

D: NA
V: TRBV13
CDR3: CASSLGWGKEKLFF

D: TRBD1
V: TRBV5-5
CDR3: CASSLTRQGRTYF

D: NA
V: TRBV27
CDR3: CASSDNSGNTIYF

D: NA
V: TRBV27
CDR3: CASSSPGTGNTIYF

D: TRBD1
V: TRBV5-5
CDR3: CASSWGTGNTEAFF

D: NA
V: TRBV7-9
CDR3: CASSASGGRTEAFF

D: NA
V: TRBV2
CDR3: CASSGIEGTEAFF

D: NA
V: TRBV3-1/TRBV3-2
CDR3: CASSQDRGPQGWGELFF

D: NA
V: TRBV20-1
CDR3: CSARGGTRLTF

D: NA
V: TRBV4-3
CDR3: CASSQDRGNTEAFF

D: TRBD1
V: TRBV23-1
CDR3: CASSQSGTGIGHRGAVF

D: NA
V: TRBV7-9
CDR3: CASSLETQGSPLHF

D: TRBD2
V: TRBV5-1
CDR3: CASSLGQTSGGYNEQFF

D: TRBD2
V: TRBV5-1
CDR3: CASSLGTSGYEQYF

D: TRBD1
V: TRBV11-3
CDR3: CASSQGVLLAGELFF

D: NA
V: TRBV5-4
CDR3: CASSLGGGPYEQYF

D: NA
V: TRBV5-8
CDR3: CASSLVQGTEAFF

D: NA
V: TRBV28
CDR3: CASRSGSYNSPLHF

D: NA
V: TRBV18
CDR3: CASSRGAAEQPQHF

D: TRBD1
V: TRBV27
CDR3: CASSLWDRFSNTGELFF

D: TRBD1
V: TRBV19
CDR3: CASDPGDRGPVGGYTF

D: NA
V: TRBV29-1
CDR3: CSVADAVGTEAFF

D: NA
V: TRBV7-8
CDR3: CASSLEAGWTEAFF